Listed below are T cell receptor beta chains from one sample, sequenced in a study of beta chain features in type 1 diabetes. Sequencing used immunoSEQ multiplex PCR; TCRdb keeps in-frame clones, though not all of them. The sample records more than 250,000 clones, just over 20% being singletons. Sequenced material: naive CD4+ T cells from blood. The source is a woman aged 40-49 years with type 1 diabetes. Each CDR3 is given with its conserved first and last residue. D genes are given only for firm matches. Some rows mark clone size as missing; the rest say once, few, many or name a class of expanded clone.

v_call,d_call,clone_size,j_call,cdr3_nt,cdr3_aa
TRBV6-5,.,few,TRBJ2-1,TGTGCCAGCAGTTCCGACGACATCTACAATGAGCAGTTCTTC,CASSSDDIYNEQFF
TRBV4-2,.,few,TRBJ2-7,TGTGCCAGCAGCCGCCCGTCAAGGGGCGGATACGAGCAGTACTTC,CASSRPSRGGYEQYF
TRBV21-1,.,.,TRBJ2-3,TGTGCCAGCAGCACCGGGGGGACAGGGCGTGATACGCAGTATTTT,CASSTGGTGRDTQYF
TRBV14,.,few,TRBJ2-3,TGTGCCAGCAGCCAAGATGTGGCGGGATTCATAGCGGATACGCAGTATTTT,CASSQDVAGFIADTQYF
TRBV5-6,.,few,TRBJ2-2,TGTGCCAGCAGCTCCCTGCGGGACCGCGGCACCGGGGAGCTGTTTTTT,CASSSLRDRGTGELFF
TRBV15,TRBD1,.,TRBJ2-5,TGTGCCACCAGCAGAGAGGGCTCGGGACAGGGTGAAGAGACCCAGTACTTC,CATSREGSGQGEETQYF
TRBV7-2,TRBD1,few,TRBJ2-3,TGTGCCAGCAGCTTAGCCGGGACAGCCACAGATACGCAGTATTTT,CASSLAGTATDTQYF
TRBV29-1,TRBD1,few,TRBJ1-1,TGCAGCGCCTTCCGGGACAGGGGGAGCACTGAAGCTTTCTTT,CSAFRDRGSTEAFF
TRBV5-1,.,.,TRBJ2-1,TGCGCCAGCAGCTTGGGGGCCTCCCCTACGGGGGAGCAGTTCTTC,CASSLGASPTGEQFF
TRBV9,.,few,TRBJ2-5,TGTGCCAGCAGCGTAGCCCCGCACTCGGACCAAGAGACCCAGTACTTC,CASSVAPHSDQETQYF
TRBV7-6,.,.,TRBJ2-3,TGTGCCAGCAGCTTGAGGTCAGATACGCAGTATTTT,CASSLRSDTQYF
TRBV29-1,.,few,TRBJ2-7,TGCAGCGTTGATGGAGGCCCTATCGGAGACGAGCAGTACTTC,CSVDGGPIGDEQYF
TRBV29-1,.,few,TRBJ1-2,TGCAGTGCCCGGCAGGGATCCTATGGCTACACCTTC,CSARQGSYGYTF
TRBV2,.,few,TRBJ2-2,TGTGCCTCCGGACGGGAGAACACCGGGGAGCTGTTTTTT,CASGRENTGELFF
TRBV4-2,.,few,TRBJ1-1,TGTGCCAGCAGCCAAGGATCGTTTGGCGGGGACACTGAAGCTTTCTTT,CASSQGSFGGDTEAFF
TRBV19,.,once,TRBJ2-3,TGTGCCAGTAGTGGAAGACAGGGCACAGATACGCAGTATTTT,CASSGRQGTDTQYF
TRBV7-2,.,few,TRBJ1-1,TGTGCCAGCAGCCTAGCCAGGGCCAACACTGAAGCTTTCTTT,CASSLARANTEAFF
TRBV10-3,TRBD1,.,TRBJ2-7,TGTGCCATCGACGAGACAGGGGACTACGAGCAGTACTTC,CAIDETGDYEQYF
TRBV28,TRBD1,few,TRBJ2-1,TGTGCCAGCAGTTCACCGGGACAGGGGGCCAAGCATGAGCAGTTCTTC,CASSSPGQGAKHEQFF
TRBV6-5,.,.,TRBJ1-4,TGTGCCAGCAGTTATGGCACCCATAATGAAAAACTGTTTTTT,CASSYGTHNEKLFF
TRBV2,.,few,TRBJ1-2,TGTGCCAGCAGTCCTACCGATAGTGGCTATGGCTACACCTTC,CASSPTDSGYGYTF
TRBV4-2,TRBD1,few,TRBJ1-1,TGTGCCAGCAGCCTAGGGGACAGGGAGGACACTGAAGCTTTCTTT,CASSLGDREDTEAFF
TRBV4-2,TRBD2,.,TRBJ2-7,TGTGCCAGCAGCCAAGATTTGAGCGGGGTCTACGAGCAGTACTTC,CASSQDLSGVYEQYF
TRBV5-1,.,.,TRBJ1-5,TGCGCCAGCAGCTGGTCAGGTGATCAGCCCCAGCATTTT,CASSWSGDQPQHF
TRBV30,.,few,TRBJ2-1,TGTGCCTGGGCCTCACCCCGCAGGGGGGTTATCACTTACAATGAGCAGTTCTTC,CAWASPRRGVITYNEQFF
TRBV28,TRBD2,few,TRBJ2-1,TGTGCCAGCAGTGTAATAGCGGGAGGATCCTACAATGAGCAGTTCTTC,CASSVIAGGSYNEQFF
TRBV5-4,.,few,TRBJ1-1,TGTGCCAGCACCGCATTACGGGGAAACACTGAAGCTTTCTTT,CASTALRGNTEAFF
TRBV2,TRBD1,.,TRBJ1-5,TGTGCCAGCACCCAGGGGGTCAATCAGCCCCAGCATTTT,CASTQGVNQPQHF
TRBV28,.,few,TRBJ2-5,TGTGCCAGCAGTCTAAGGGGGGAGACCCAGTACTTC,CASSLRGETQYF
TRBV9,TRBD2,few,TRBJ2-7,TGTGCCAGCAGCGTAGGACTAGCGCGCTCCTACGAGCAGTACTTC,CASSVGLARSYEQYF
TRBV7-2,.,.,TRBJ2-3,TGTGCCAGCAGCGCGGCCTCCCTCACGGATACGCAGTATTTT,CASSAASLTDTQYF
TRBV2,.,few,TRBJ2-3,TGTGCCAGCAACGGTCCCGCTAGCACAGATACGCAGTATTTT,CASNGPASTDTQYF
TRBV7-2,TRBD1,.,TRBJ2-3,TGTGCCAGCAGCTACCAGGGGGTGGATACGCAGTATTTT,CASSYQGVDTQYF
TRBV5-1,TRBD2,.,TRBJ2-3,TGCGCCAGCAGCCTGACTAGCGGGGGGAGCACAGATACGCAGTATTTT,CASSLTSGGSTDTQYF
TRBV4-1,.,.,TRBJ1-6,TGCGCCAGCAGCCACCAGGGGAATTCACCCCTCCACTTT,CASSHQGNSPLHF
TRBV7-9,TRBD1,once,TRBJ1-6,TGTGCCAGCAGCTTAGGTGGGGGACAGGGGAACTATAATTCACCCCTCCACTTT,CASSLGGGQGNYNSPLHF
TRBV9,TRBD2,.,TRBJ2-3,TGTGCCAGCAGCGTTTCCCTTAGCGGGGATACGCAGTATTTT,CASSVSLSGDTQYF
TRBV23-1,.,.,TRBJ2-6,TGCGCCAGCAGTCAACCCCTTCCCGCGGGGGCCAACGTCCTGACTTTC,CASSQPLPAGANVLTF
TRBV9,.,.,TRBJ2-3,TGTGCCAGCAGCGACGGGGGACCCACAGATACGCAGTATTTT,CASSDGGPTDTQYF
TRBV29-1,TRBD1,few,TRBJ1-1,TGCAGCGTGTGGACAGGACAATCCATGAACACTGAAGCTTTCTTT,CSVWTGQSMNTEAFF
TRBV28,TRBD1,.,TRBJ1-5,TGTGCCAGCAGTTTAGACAGGGATAATCAGCCCCAGCATTTT,CASSLDRDNQPQHF
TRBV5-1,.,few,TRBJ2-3,TGCGCCAGCAGCTTGGAACTCACAGATACGCAGTATTTT,CASSLELTDTQYF
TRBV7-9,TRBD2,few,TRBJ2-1,TGTGCCAGCAGCTTAGGTCCAGGACTAGCGGACAATGAGCAGTTCTTC,CASSLGPGLADNEQFF
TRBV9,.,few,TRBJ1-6,TGTGCCAGCAGCGTAGATCCCAGGGATAATTCACCCCTCCACTTT,CASSVDPRDNSPLHF
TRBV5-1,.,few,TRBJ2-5,TGCGCCAGCAGCTATGGACAGTGGGGCCAAGAGACCCAGTACTTC,CASSYGQWGQETQYF
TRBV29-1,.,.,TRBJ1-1,TGCAGCGTTCCCCCTCAGGGTACCTTGGGGAACACTGAAGCTTTCTTT,CSVPPQGTLGNTEAFF
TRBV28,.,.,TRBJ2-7,TGTGCCAGCAGGCAGGCTGGCGAGCAGTACTTC,CASRQAGEQYF
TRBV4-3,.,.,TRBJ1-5,TGCGCCAGCAGCCAGGATACCACCACCGGCGGGCCCCAGCATTTT,CASSQDTTTGGPQHF
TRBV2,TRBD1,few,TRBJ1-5,TGTGCCAGCAGCGAACAGGGGGCAAGCAATCAGCCCCAGCATTTT,CASSEQGASNQPQHF
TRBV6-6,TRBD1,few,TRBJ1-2,TGTGCCAGCAGCCCTGGAGGGGGCGGCGACTATGGCTACACCTTC,CASSPGGGGDYGYTF